This TCR beta chain came from a study of blood T cell repertoires in COVID-19. Whole-study context: Acute and convalescent COVID-19 samples came from the United States, Italy and Spain.

The table came from immunoSEQ multiplex PCR; TCRdb's copy has only in-frame clones and leaves some out. This table holds over 150,000 clones, approximately 84% found once. Germline V gives CDR1 MGHRA, CDR2 YSYEKL. CDR3 size: 16 residues. The V and J ends lost 0 bases and 6 bases, in that order; junction bases with no gene match: 6. This clone came up a few times. The sequence derives from a human donor in a cohort sampled during active COVID-19. The J gene is TRBJ2-1, the V gene TRBV4-1; 9 bases are a match to TRBD2. Sequenced sample: peripheral blood. Here the CDR3 DNA reads TGCGCCAGCAGCCAAGAAGGCGGGGGGGTCCGCAATGAGCAGTTCTTC. Translation: CASSQEGGGVRNEQFF.